Detailed here is one T cell receptor beta chain. Its antigen is still unknown. Held in samples before DNA extraction were roughly 0.85-11 million cryopreserved PBMC. These data belong to a study of long-term antiretroviral therapy in people with HIV. General study points: Dominant in the repertoire at all time points were clones expanded before ART.

Version v3.0 of the immunoSEQ assay ran at survey level. Clones were read by immunoSEQ multiplex PCR, and TCRdb kept only the in-frame ones, dropping some. The sample comprises about 30,000 clones, roughly 96% of which are singletons, and about 8% rests with the top ten. The germline V gene encodes CDR1 GTSNPN and CDR2 SVGIG (reference sequence). V trimming: 5 bases; J trimming: 3 bases; junction bases outside the gene matches: 11. CDR3 length: 15 residues. V is TRBV30 and J is TRBJ2-5, with 8 bases matching TRBD1. The sequence came from a young man with HIV. The material sequenced was unsorted PBMCs, taken 5.3 years after starting antiretroviral therapy. CDR3 DNA: TGTGCCTGGCGGATGGGACAGGTTAGCAAAGAGACCCAGTACTTC. Its protein is CAWRMGQVSKETQYF.